This T cell receptor (beta chain) was captured in a study of Graves' ophthalmopathy and Graves' hyperthyroidism. About the study: The collection of peripheral blood took place at initial diagnosis, before any treatment.

This clonotype came up many times. This CDR3 region has 18 residues. The J segment lost 3 bases and the V segment lost 3 bases, leaving 17 bases of the junction unmatched. Germline CDR1 and CDR2: DFQATT and SNEGSKA (reference sequence). RNA transcripts provided the template for amplifying TCR beta CDR3 regions. RT-PCR with HTBI primers came first, then second-round multiplex PCR. TCRdb used MiXCR to reprocess the multiplex PCR reads, holding one entry per CDR3 protein. The sample lists about 40,000 distinct CDR3 sequences, 45% to 60% occurring once. The sequence came from an adult man with Graves' ophthalmopathy. V and J are TRBV20-1 and TRBJ2-1; 7 bases map to TRBD2. The specimen sequenced was peripheral blood. The CDR3 bases are TGCAGTGCTAGGGACCCTTTTGGTACGAGCGGGGACTACAATGAGCAGTTCTTC. It translates to CSARDPFGTSGDYNEQFF.